The 15 T cell receptor beta chains reported below all come from one sample, sequenced in a study of blood T cell dynamics during melanoma immunotherapy. Sequenced by immunoSEQ multiplex PCR; TCRdb stores in-frame clones only, minus some. The table records about 28,000 clones, approximately 83% of them present only once. Time point given: week 3, after first cycle of checkpoint inhibitor. This specimen was blood, taken from a patient treated with checkpoint blockade. The source of these receptors is a human donor with melanoma.

V and J are TRBV14 and TRBJ2-1; perhaps TRBD2 as D (6 bases). The CDR3 has 13 residues. Trimming took off 0 bases at V and 10 bases at J, with 10 bases between the two ends. Germline loops: CDR1 SGHDN, CDR2 FVKESK. The CDR3 DNA reads TGTGCCAGCAGCCAAGATGCCGCGGGAGAGCAGTTCTTC. Its protein is CASSQDAAGEQFF.

This chain links TRBV12-5 with TRBJ1-4; 7 bases agree with TRBD1. This CDR3 is 15 amino acids long. V shed 1 base and J 2 bases; nucleotides not matched to a gene: 1. Germline loops: CDR1 LGHNT, CDR2 FRNRAP. This CDR3 is CASGLGDSTNEKLFF. CDR3 in DNA: TGTGCTAGTGGTTTGGGGGACAGTACTAATGAAAAACTGTTTTTT. Combining the CDR3 with reference TRBV12-5 and TRBJ1-4 gives the whole variable domain DARVTQTPRHKVTEMGQEVTMRCQPILGHNTVFWYRQTMMQGLELLAYFRNRAPLDDSGMPKDRFSAEMPDATLATLKIQPSEPRDSAVYFCASGLGDSTNEKLFFGSGTQLSVL.

This clone was recorded once. The chain carries TRBV19 and TRBJ1-3, with TRBD1 as a possible D gene (5 bases). CDR1 is LNHDA, CDR2 SQIVND, per germline (reference sequence). The CDR3 loop spans 14 amino acids. The ends were cut back, 9 bases at V and 0 bases at J, with 12 bases in the middle. The CDR3 nucleotides are TGTGCCAGCCGACAGCCCCGCTCTGGAAACACCATATATTTT. Protein sequence: CASRQPRSGNTIYF.

The V and J genes are TRBV2 and TRBJ2-6, with D uncertain. This CDR3 spans 16 amino acids. Germline V gene data show CDR1 as SNHLY and CDR2 as FYNNEI. Trimming removed 4 bases at V and 1 base at J, with 11 bases between. The CDR3 here is CASSGGGVSGANVLTF. The DNA for the CDR3 is TGTGCCAGCAGTGGGGGTGGGGTATCTGGGGCCAACGTCCTGACTTTC.

Relative to its sample, this clone is medium-sized. CDR3 sequence (DNA): TGTGCCAGCAGCTTATTGTCAGGGGCGGGTGGCTACACCTTC. Translating gives CASSLLSGAGGYTF. V gene TRBV11-2 combines with J gene TRBJ1-2; possible D gene TRBD1, 6 bases. The CDR3 totals 14 residues. Per the germline V gene, CDR1 is SGHAT and CDR2 is FQNNGV. Deletions cut 2 bases from V and 7 bases from J, with 14 bases between.

This sequence joins TRBV6-5 and TRBJ2-2; D gene ambiguous. The CDR3 runs 12 residues. Germline CDR1 reads MNHEY; CDR2 reads SVGAGI. V lost 4 bases and J lost 5, with 5 bases in between. CDR3 region: CASSSLTGELFF. The CDR3 bases are TGTGCCAGCAGTTCCCTGACCGGGGAGCTGTTTTTT.

The chain carries TRBV5-8 and TRBJ2-3; no definite D call. The germline V and J ends were trimmed by 0 bases and 2 bases, with 13 bases remaining between them. In germline, CDR1 is SGHTS, CDR2 YDEGEE. This CDR3 spans 16 amino acids. The CDR3 region has the DNA TGTGCCAGCAGCTTGGAACAAACAAGATTCACAGATACGCAGTATTTT. This translates into CASSLEQTRFTDTQYF.

The chain carries TRBV5-1 and TRBJ1-5; no firm D call. Germline V CDR1 and CDR2: SGHRS, YFSETQ. The CDR3 covers 13 residues. The ends were cut back, 4 bases at V and 1 base at J, with 6 bases in the middle. CDR3 DNA sequence: TGCGCCAGCAGCGTGGACAGCAATCAGCCCCAGCATTTT. This sequence encodes CASSVDSNQPQHF.

The J gene is TRBJ1-5, the V gene TRBV19; D possibly corresponds to TRBD1 (5 bases). The germline CDR1 and CDR2 sequences are LNHDA and SQIVND (reference sequence). This CDR3 comprises 15 residues. V lost 5 bases and J lost 9, with 20 bases in between. DNA for the CDR3: TGTGCCAGTAGTCCTCATGGGGGAGCCGGACGGCCCCAGCATTTT. This gives the protein CASSPHGGAGRPQHF.

The rearrangement links TRBV11-2 to TRBJ1-1; possibly TRBD1 for D (5 bases). V was cut by 5 bases and J by 3 bases, with 10 bases left in between. CDR3 size: 13 residues. From germline, CDR1 is SGHAT and CDR2 FQNNGV. This chain's CDR3 is CASSVGRDTEAFF. The CDR3 DNA reads TGTGCCAGCAGCGTGGGCAGGGACACTGAAGCTTTCTTT.

This chain links TRBV25-1 with TRBJ1-2; 8 bases agree with TRBD1. The CDR3 contains 12 residues. V lost 6 bases to trimming and J lost 8 bases; unmatched junction nucleotides: 5. Germline V CDR1 and CDR2: MGHDK, SYGVNS. The CDR3 loop is CASRRQGKGYTF. The CDR3 coding sequence is TGTGCCAGCAGAAGACAGGGGAAAGGCTACACCTTC.

The J gene is TRBJ2-5, the V gene TRBV5-1; 7 bases fit TRBD2. Germline CDR1 SGHRS, CDR2 YFSETQ. CDR3 length: 15 amino acids. The junction had 6 bases not matched to a gene; V was cut back by 0 bases and J by 4 bases. CDR3 DNA: TGCGCCAGCAGCTTGGGATCGGGAGGTGGAGAGACCCAGTACTTC. It translates to CASSLGSGGGETQYF.

The J gene is TRBJ2-7, the V gene TRBV2; weak D call: TRBD2 (5 bases). The CDR3 runs 14 residues. V was shortened by 7 bases and J by 3 bases, with 16 bases between the two germline ends. Germline V gene data show CDR1 as SNHLY and CDR2 as FYNNEI. The CDR3 sequence is CASIDRDTIYEQYF. The CDR3 coding sequence is TGTGCCAGCATTGATCGGGATACTATCTACGAGCAGTACTTC.

The chain employs TRBV28 and TRBJ1-4; unclear D gene. Germline CDR1 and CDR2: MDHEN and SYDVKM. CDR3 length equals 17 residues. V dropped 2 bases and J dropped 1 base, with 14 bases sitting between them. The CDR3 nucleotides read TGTGCCAGCAGTTTAATGGGTGGTGGGTTAACTAATGAAAAACTGTTTTTT. This codes for CASSLMGGGLTNEKLFF.

This sequence joins TRBV6-5 and TRBJ1-1, with a possible D match to TRBD1 (6 bases). The CDR3 has 14 residues. V shed 4 bases and J shed 1 base, with 10 bases lying between them. Germline V gene lookup returns CDR1 MNHEY and CDR2 SVGAGI. The CDR3 DNA follows: TGTGCCAGCAGTTTGAGGGGGGGGAACACTGAAGCTTTCTTT. Translating it yields CASSLRGGNTEAFF.